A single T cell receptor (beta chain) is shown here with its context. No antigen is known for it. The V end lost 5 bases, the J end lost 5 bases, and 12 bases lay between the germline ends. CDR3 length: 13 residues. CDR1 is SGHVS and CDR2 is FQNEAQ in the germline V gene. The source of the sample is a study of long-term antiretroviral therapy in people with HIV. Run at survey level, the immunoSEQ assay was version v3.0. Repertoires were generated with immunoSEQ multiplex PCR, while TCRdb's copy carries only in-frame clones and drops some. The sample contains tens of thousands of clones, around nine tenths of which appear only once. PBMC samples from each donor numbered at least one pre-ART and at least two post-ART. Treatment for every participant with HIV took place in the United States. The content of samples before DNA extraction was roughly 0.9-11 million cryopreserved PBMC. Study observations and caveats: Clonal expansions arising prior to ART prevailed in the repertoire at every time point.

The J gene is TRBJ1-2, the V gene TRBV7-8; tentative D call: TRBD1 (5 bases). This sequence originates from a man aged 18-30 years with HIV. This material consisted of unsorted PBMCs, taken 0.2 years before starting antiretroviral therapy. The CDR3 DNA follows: TGTGCCAGCAGCCCGGGACGGATTTATGGCTACACCTTC. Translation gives CASSPGRIYGYTF.